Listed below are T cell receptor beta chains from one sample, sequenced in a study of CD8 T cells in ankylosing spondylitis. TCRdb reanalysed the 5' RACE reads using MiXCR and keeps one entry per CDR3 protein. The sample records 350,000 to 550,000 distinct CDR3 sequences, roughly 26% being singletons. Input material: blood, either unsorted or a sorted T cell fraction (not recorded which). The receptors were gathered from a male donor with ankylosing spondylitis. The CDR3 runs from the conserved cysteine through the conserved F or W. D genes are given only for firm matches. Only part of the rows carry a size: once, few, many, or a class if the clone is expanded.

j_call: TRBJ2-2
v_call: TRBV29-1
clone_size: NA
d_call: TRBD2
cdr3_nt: TGCAGCGTTAGACTAGCGGGAGGGTTAAACACCGGGGAGCTGTTTTTT
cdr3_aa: CSVRLAGGLNTGELFF

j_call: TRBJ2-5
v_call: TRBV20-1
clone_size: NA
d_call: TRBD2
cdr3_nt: TGCAGTGCTAGAGATCTGCTAGCGGGAGAAGAGACCCAGTACTTC
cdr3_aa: CSARDLLAGEETQYF

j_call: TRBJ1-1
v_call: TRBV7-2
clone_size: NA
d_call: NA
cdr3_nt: TGTGCCAGCCGGATAGGTCTGAACACTGAAGCTTTCTTT
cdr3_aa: CASRIGLNTEAFF

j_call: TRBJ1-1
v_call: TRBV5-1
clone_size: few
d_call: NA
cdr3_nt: TGCGCCAGCAGGGAAGGATGGGCTGAAGCTTTCTTT
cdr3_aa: CASREGWAEAFF

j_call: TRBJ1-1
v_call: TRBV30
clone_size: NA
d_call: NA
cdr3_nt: TGTGCCTGGAGTGTAAATCTGCAGGGAACTGAAGCTTTCTTT
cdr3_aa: CAWSVNLQGTEAFF

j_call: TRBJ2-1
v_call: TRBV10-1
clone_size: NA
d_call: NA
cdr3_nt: TGCGCCAGCAGCGACCGGGCGGAAGAGCAGTTCTTC
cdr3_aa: CASSDRAEEQFF

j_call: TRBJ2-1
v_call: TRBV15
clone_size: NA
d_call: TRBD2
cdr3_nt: TGTGCCACCAGCAGAGACCATCTGAGCGGGAGAGGTTACAATGAGCAGTTCTTC
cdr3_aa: CATSRDHLSGRGYNEQFF

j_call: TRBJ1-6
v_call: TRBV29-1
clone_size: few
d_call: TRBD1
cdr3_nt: TGCAGCGTTCAGACAGGGGGCAATTCACCCCTCCACTTT
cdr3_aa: CSVQTGGNSPLHF

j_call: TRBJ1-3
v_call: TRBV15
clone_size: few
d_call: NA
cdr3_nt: TGTGCCACCAGCAGAGACCGGACGGGAAACACCATATATTTT
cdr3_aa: CATSRDRTGNTIYF

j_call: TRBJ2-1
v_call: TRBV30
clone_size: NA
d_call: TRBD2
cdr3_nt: TGTGCCTGGAGGTACGGGAGGGACGAGGGGTTCTTC
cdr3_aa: CAWRYGRDEGFF

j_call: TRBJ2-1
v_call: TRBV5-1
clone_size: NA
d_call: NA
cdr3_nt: TGCGCCAGCAGCTGGGAAGGCTACAATGAGCAGTTCTTC
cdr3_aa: CASSWEGYNEQFF

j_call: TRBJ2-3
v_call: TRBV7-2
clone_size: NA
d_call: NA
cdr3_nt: TGTGCCAGCAGCACGACTATACCCGGGTTTGTTACGCAGTATTTT
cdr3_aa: CASSTTIPGFVTQYF

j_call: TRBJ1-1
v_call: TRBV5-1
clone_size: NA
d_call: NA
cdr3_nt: TGCGCCAGCAGCGAATACGGGGGCCTTGAAGCTTTCTTT
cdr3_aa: CASSEYGGLEAFF

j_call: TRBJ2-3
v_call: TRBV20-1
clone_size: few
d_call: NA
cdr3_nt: TGCAGTGCTACGTTCACAGATACGCAGTATTTT
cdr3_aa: CSATFTDTQYF

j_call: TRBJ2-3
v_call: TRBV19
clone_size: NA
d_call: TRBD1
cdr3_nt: TGTGCCAGTAGTATTCGAAAGGGGGCGAGCACAGATACGCAGTATTTT
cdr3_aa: CASSIRKGASTDTQYF

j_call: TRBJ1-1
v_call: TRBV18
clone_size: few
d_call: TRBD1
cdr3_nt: TGTGCCAGCTCACCATCCCCTTCGACAGGGTTGGCCACTGAAGCTTTCTTT
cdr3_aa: CASSPSPSTGLATEAFF

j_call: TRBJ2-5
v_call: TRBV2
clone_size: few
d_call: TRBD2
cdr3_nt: TGTGCCAGCAGTGAAGGCCTAGCGGGGCAAGAGACCCAGTACTTC
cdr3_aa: CASSEGLAGQETQYF

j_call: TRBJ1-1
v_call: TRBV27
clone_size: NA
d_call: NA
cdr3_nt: TGTGCCAGCAGTTTATCCCTCCTCGGGAGTCGGAGGAACACTGAAGCTTTCTTT
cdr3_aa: CASSLSLLGSRRNTEAFF

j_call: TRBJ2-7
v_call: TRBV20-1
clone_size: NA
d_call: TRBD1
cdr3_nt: TGCAGTGCTACTAGGACAGGGGGAGGGGGCGAGCAGTACTTC
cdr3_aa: CSATRTGGGGEQYF

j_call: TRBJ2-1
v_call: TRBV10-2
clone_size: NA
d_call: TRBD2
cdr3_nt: TGCGCCAGTCTAGCGGGAGTGGGGAATGAGCAGTTCTTC
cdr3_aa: CASLAGVGNEQFF

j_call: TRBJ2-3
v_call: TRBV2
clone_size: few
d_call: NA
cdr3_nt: TGTGCCAGCAGTGAAAGGGGTAACACAGATACGCAGTATTTT
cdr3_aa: CASSERGNTDTQYF

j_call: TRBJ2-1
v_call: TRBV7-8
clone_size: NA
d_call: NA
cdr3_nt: TGTGCCAGCAGAATAGCTGGGGCCCACTACAATGAGCAGTTCTTC
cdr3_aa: CASRIAGAHYNEQFF

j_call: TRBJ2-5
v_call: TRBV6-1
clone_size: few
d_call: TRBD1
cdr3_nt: TGTGCCAGTGCAACAGGGGGCGGCGAGACCCAGTACTTC
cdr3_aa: CASATGGGETQYF

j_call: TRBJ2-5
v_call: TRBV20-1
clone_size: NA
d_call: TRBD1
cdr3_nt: TGCAGTGCTAGCCCCCGGACAGGGGGCGTGTTGGGCCAAGAGACCCAGTACTTC
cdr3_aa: CSASPRTGGVLGQETQYF

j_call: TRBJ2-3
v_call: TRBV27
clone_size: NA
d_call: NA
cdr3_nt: TGTGCCAGCAGTCCGATAACCATTACAGATACGCAGTATTTT
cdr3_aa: CASSPITITDTQYF

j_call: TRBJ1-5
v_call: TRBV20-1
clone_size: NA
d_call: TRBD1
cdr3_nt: TGCAGTGCTGGGGACAGTTTCAAAGAGCCCCAGCATTTT
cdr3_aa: CSAGDSFKEPQHF

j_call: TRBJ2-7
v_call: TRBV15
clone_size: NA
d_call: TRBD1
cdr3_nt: TGTGCCACCAGCAGAGATGTCACAGGGGGGTACGAGCAGTACTTC
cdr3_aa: CATSRDVTGGYEQYF

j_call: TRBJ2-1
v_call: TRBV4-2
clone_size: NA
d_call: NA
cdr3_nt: TGTGCCAGCAGCCAAGAACCGACTTCCCACAATGAGCAGTTCTTC
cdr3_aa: CASSQEPTSHNEQFF

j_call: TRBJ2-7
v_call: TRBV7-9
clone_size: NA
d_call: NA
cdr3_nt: TGTGCCAGCAGCCCTCGGGGTGGGGAGGCTGTTGATCACGAGCAGTACTTC
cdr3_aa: CASSPRGGEAVDHEQYF

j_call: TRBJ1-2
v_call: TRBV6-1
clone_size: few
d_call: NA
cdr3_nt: TGTGCCAGCAGCCTCAACGGACCGAACTATGGCTACACCTTC
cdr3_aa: CASSLNGPNYGYTF

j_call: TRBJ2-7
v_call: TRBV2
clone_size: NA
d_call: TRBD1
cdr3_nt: TGTGCCAGCAGTGAAATACAGGGGCGTTACGAGCAGTACTTC
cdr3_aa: CASSEIQGRYEQYF

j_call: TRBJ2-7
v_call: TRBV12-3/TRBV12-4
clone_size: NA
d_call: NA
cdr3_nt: TGTGCCAGCAGTTTAGGGCAGGTTGGCGAGCAGTACTTC
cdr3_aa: CASSLGQVGEQYF

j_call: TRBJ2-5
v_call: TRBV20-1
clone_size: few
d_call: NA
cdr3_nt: TGCAGTGGTAGAAAAAGGGGTTTAGAGACCCAGTACTTC
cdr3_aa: CSGRKRGLETQYF

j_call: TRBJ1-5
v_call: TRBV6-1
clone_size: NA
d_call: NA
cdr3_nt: TGTGCCAGCAGTGAAAGAGAGGGGGGCCTGAACTTCGATCAGCCCCAGCATTTT
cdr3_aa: CASSEREGGLNFDQPQHF

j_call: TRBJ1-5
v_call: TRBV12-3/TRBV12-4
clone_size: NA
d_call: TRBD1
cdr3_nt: TGTGCCAGCAGTTTGTATGGGACAGGGTATCAGCCCCAGCATTTT
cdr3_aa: CASSLYGTGYQPQHF

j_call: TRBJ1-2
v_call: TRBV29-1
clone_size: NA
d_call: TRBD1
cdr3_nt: TGCAGCGTTACAGGGGTAAACTATGGCTACACCTTC
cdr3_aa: CSVTGVNYGYTF

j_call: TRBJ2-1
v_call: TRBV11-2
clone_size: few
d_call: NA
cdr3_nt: TGTGCCAGCAGACGACTAATCCAGGACCTTAGATACAATGAGCAGTTCTTC
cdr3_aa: CASRRLIQDLRYNEQFF

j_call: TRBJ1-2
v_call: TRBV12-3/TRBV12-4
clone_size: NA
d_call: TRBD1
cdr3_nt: TGTGCCAGCAGCGACGGGACAGGGAGATATGGCTACACCTTC
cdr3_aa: CASSDGTGRYGYTF

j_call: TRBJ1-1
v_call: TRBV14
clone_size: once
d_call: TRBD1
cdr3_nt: TGTGCCAGCAGCCAGAGCCCCGGGACAGGGGAGGGAACTGAAGCTTTCTTT
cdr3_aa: CASSQSPGTGEGTEAFF

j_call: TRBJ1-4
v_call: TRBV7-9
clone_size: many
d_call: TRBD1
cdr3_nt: TGTGCCAGCAGCCAGGGGGAGACTAATGAAAAACTGTTTTTT
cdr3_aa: CASSQGETNEKLFF

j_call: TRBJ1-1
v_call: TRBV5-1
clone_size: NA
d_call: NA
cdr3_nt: TGCGCCAGCAGCTTTGACAACGGAGACGAAGCTTTCTTT
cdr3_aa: CASSFDNGDEAFF

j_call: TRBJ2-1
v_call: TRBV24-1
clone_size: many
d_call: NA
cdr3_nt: TGTGCCACCCGGGACGGGGGATCAGGGCAGTTCTTC
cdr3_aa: CATRDGGSGQFF